The T cell receptor beta chain described here comes from a study of cytomegalovirus exposure and HLA in healthy donors. Germline V CDR1 and CDR2: SGHTA, FQGNSA. CDR3 size: 14 residues. V gave up 5 bases and J gave up 3 bases; unmatched junction bases: 6. PCR was performed using 60 Vbeta and 13 Jbeta primers. Some clones are missing from TCRdb's copy, which holds only in-frame ones; the method was immunoSEQ multiplex PCR. The repertoire holds tens of thousands of clones, with approximately 82% as singletons. This clone showed up just a few times. Material for sequencing was PBMCs. This TCR was sampled from a man aged 18 to 29 in good health and CMV-seronegative. The V and J genes are TRBV7-2 and TRBJ1-2; 7 nucleotides match TRBD1. The CDR3 DNA reads as TGTGCCAGCAGCCCAGAGGGACAGTACTATGGCTACACCTTC. This sequence encodes CASSPEGQYYGYTF. Supplemented by reference TRBV7-2 and TRBJ1-2, the full variable domain reads GAGVSQSPSNKVTEKGKDVELRCDPISGHTALYWYRQSLGQGLEFLIYFQGNSAPDKSGLPSDRFSAERTGGSVSTLTIQRTQQEDSAVYLCASSPEGQYYGYTFGSGTRLTVV.